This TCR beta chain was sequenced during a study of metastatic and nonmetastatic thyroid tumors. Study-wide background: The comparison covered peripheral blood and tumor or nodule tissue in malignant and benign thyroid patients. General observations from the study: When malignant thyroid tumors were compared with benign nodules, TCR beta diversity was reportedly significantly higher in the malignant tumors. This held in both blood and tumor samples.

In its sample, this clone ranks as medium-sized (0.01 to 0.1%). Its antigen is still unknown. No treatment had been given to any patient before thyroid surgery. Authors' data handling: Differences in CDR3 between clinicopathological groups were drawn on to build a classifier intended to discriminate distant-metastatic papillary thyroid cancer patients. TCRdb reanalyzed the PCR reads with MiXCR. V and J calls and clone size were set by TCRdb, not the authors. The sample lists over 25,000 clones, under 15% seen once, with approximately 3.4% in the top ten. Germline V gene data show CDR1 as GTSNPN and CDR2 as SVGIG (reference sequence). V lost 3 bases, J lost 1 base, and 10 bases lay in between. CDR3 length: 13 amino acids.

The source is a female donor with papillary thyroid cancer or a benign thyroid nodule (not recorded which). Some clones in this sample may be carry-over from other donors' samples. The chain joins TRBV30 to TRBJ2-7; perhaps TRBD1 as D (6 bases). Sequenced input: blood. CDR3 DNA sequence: TGTGCCTGGAGCTCCGGACAGTCCTACGAGCAGTACTTC. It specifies CAWSSGQSYEQYF.